The 25 T cell receptor beta chains below all came from one sample that was sequenced in a study of blood T cell repertoires in COVID-19. The method was immunoSEQ multiplex PCR; TCRdb's version includes in-frame clones alone and lacks a portion of them. The sample lists about 110,000 clones, around 86% seen once, with approximately 7.9% in the top ten. What was sequenced was peripheral blood. The receptors were gathered from a man in his 70s with acute or convalescent COVID-19.

The chain links TRBV3-1 (or the pseudogene TRBV3-2) to TRBJ1-2; 10 bases agree with TRBD1. Germline-derived CDR1 and CDR2 are LGHDT and YNNKEL (reference sequence). The CDR3 has 15 residues. The J segment lost 10 bases and the V segment lost 4 bases, leaving 12 bases of the junction unmatched. The CDR3 coding sequence is TGTGCCAGCAGCCGGAAAAGCTCCGGGACAGGGGACTACACCTTC. Protein product: CASSRKSSGTGDYTF.

CDR3 coding DNA: TGTGCCAGCAGCTTAACGGCAGGGGGAGTGTACGAGCAGTACTTC. It codes for CASSLTAGGVYEQYF. The chain uses TRBV7-6 and TRBJ2-7, with TRBD1 matching over 7 bases. This CDR3 has 15 residues. Unmatched junction bases numbered 8, after V lost 2 bases and J lost 4 bases. CDR1 is SGHVS, CDR2 FNYEAQ, per germline.

The J gene is TRBJ2-7, the V gene TRBV29-1, with D perhaps TRBD2 (6 bases). This CDR3 region has 12 residues. Trimming left V 6 bases short and J 2 bases short, with 11 bases between. Germline CDR1 is SQVTM and CDR2 is ANQGSEA. In DNA, the CDR3 is TGCAGCGTGGGGGACTTAGCCTACGAGCAGTACTTC. Translating it yields CSVGDLAYEQYF.

The rearrangement joins TRBV6-5 to TRBJ1-5, with D unclear. The CDR3 length is 14 residues. The germline CDR1 and CDR2 sequences are MNHEY and SVGAGI. Trimming left V 6 bases short and J 4 bases short, with 13 bases between. CDR3 in amino acids: CASSSAELNQPQHF. In DNA, the CDR3 is TGTGCCAGCAGCTCGGCGGAGTTGAATCAGCCCCAGCATTTT.

This chain uses TRBV10-1 with TRBJ2-3, with TRBD1 matching 9 bases. CDR1 WNHNN and CDR2 SYGVQD come from the germline V gene (reference sequence). This CDR3 has 15 amino acids. The junction had 5 bases not matched to a gene; V was cut back by 4 bases and J by 3 bases. The CDR3 protein is CASSGGQGGTDTQYF. The CDR3 DNA reads TGCGCCAGCAGTGGGGGACAGGGTGGAACAGATACGCAGTATTTT.

This chain joins TRBV6-5 and TRBJ1-1; 8 bases map to TRBD1. V lost 9 bases, J lost 3 bases, and 3 bases stayed unmatched. CDR1 and CDR2 from the germline V gene are MNHEY and SVGAGI. The CDR3 consists of 12 residues. CDR3 protein: CASYRGYTEAFF. The CDR3 DNA reads as TGTGCCAGTTACAGGGGGTACACTGAAGCTTTCTTT.

This clone was observed a handful of times. The rearrangement joins TRBV6-1 to TRBJ2-7; 7 bases fit TRBD1. CDR3 length: 16 amino acids. Germline V gene data show CDR1 as MNHNS and CDR2 as SASEGT. Trimming took 4 bases from V and 7 from J; bases not matched to a gene: 16. CDR3 DNA: TGTGCCAGCAGTGCTTACAGGGTACAGGGGCCTTATGAGCAGTACTTC. This codes for CASSAYRVQGPYEQYF.

The V call is TRBV6-2 or TRBV6-3, the J call TRBJ2-7; maybe TRBD2 (6 bases). The CDR3 spans 12 residues. Germline values: CDR1 MNHEY, CDR2 SVGEGT. V lost 4 bases and J 6 bases, leaving 10 bases between the germline ends. CDR3 nucleotide sequence: TGTGCCAGCAGTTCGTCGGGGGTCGAGCAGTACTTC. Translation: CASSSSGVEQYF.

This chain joins TRBV5-4 and TRBJ2-2; D unresolved. Germline V gene lookup returns CDR1 SGHNT and CDR2 YYREEE (reference sequence). Trimming shortened V by 4 bases and J by 1 base, and 2 bases separated the two germline ends. This CDR3 has 12 amino acids. CDR3 residues: CASSRNTGELFF. CDR3 coding DNA: TGTGCCAGCAGCCGGAACACCGGGGAGCTGTTTTTT.

This clone has more than one count but fewer than ten. The CDR3: CASSARTGSVYNEQFF. CDR3 sequence (DNA): TGCGCCAGCAGCGCCCGGACAGGGTCGGTTTACAATGAGCAGTTCTTC. The chain links TRBV5-1 to TRBJ2-1; 8 bases map to TRBD1. The CDR3 covers 16 residues. Germline V gene data show CDR1 as SGHRS and CDR2 as YFSETQ. With 4 bases clipped from V and 4 bases from J, the junction kept 10 bases outside the gene matches.

This clone was seen once. The V and J genes are TRBV28 and TRBJ1-2; D is undetermined. Per the germline V gene, CDR1 is MDHEN and CDR2 is SYDVKM. The length of the CDR3 is 13 residues. Trimming pared 3 bases from V and 8 bases from J, leaving 13 bases between. Here the CDR3 reads CASSFLALVGYTF. DNA of the CDR3: TGTGCCAGCAGTTTCCTCGCGTTAGTGGGCTACACCTTC.

The count of this clone is one. This chain joins TRBV28 and TRBJ2-3, with D unclear. V dropped 6 bases and J dropped 10 bases, with 14 bases sitting between them. Germline CDR1 MDHEN, CDR2 SYDVKM. The CDR3 covers 12 residues. This CDR3 is CASSNPQIPQYF. In DNA form, the CDR3 reads TGTGCCAGCAGCAACCCTCAGATACCGCAGTATTTT.

The chain joins TRBV5-6 to TRBJ1-1; 10 nucleotides align to TRBD1. The CDR3 has 17 residues. Germline V CDR1 and CDR2: SGHDT, YYEEEE. V lost 5 bases, J lost 4 bases, and 14 bases stayed unmatched. Written as DNA, the CDR3 is TGTGCCAGCAGGCGAGGACAGGGGGACGTGGTCAGCACTGAAGCTTTCTTT. This gives the protein CASRRGQGDVVSTEAFF. Looking up the rest from reference TRBV5-6 and TRBJ1-1 gives the full variable domain: DAGVTQSPTHLIKTRGQQVTLRCSPKSGHDTVSWYQQALGQGPQFIFQYYEEEERQRGNFPDRFSGHQFPNYSSELNVNALLLGDSALYLCASRRGQGDVVSTEAFFGQGTRLTVV.

The J gene is TRBJ2-6, the V gene TRBV5-1; tentative D call: TRBD1 (6 bases). The CDR3 totals 15 residues. The V end was cut by 0 bases, the J end by 4 bases, with 8 bases between. Germline CDR1 and CDR2: SGHRS and YFSETQ. The CDR3 DNA reads TGCGCCAGCAGCTTGGACGGACAGGGGGCCAACGTCCTGACTTTC. Protein: CASSLDGQGANVLTF.

This chain joins TRBV28 and TRBJ1-5; TRBD1 matches at 9 bases. V trimming: 2 bases; J trimming: 4 bases; junction bases outside the gene matches: 3. The CDR3 length is 15 residues. Germline CDR1 is MDHEN and CDR2 is SYDVKM. The DNA for the CDR3 is TGTGCCAGCAGTTTAGACGGGACAGGGAATCAGCCCCAGCATTTT. It encodes CASSLDGTGNQPQHF.

The V call is TRBV14, the J call TRBJ1-6; D is uncertain. CDR1 SGHDN and CDR2 FVKESK come from the germline V gene. The CDR3 contains 17 residues. Trimming left V 2 bases short and J 9 bases short, with 20 bases between. The chain's CDR3 is CASSQPANSFGISPLHF. The CDR3 DNA sequence: TGTGCCAGCAGCCAACCCGCGAACAGTTTTGGAATTTCACCCCTCCACTTT.

This chain joins TRBV9 and TRBJ2-1, with TRBD1 identical over 7 bases. V lost 0 bases and J lost 4; bases outside the gene matches: 19. The V gene's germline CDR1 is SGDLS and CDR2 YYNGEE. The CDR3 runs to 20 residues. The CDR3: CASSVEGAGTVIGKYNEQFF. The CDR3, as DNA: TGTGCCAGCAGCGTAGAGGGTGCCGGGACAGTAATCGGCAAGTACAATGAGCAGTTCTTC.

The V gene is TRBV7-3, the J gene TRBJ1-2, with D possibly being TRBD1 (5 bases). The V and J ends lost 5 bases and 5 bases respectively, with 18 bases between them. There are 15 residues in the CDR3. Per the germline V gene, CDR1 is SGHTA and CDR2 is FQGTGA. CDR3 DNA sequence: TGTGCCAGCAGCACCACAAAAGGGGCCCTATATGGCTACACCTTC. This codes for CASSTTKGALYGYTF. Variable domain in full (rest from reference TRBV7-3 and TRBJ1-2): GAGVSQTPSNKVTEKGKYVELRCDPISGHTALYWYRQSLGQGPEFLIYFQGTGAADDSGLPNDRFFAVRPEGSVSTLKIQRTERGDSAVYLCASSTTKGALYGYTFGSGTRLTVV.

The chain employs TRBV30 and TRBJ2-7; 7 bases agree with TRBD1. After removal of 3 bases from V and 2 bases from J, the junction contained 4 bases not matched to a gene. The CDR3 runs 13 residues. Germline lookup yields CDR1 GTSNPN and CDR2 SVGIG (reference sequence). The CDR3 DNA follows: TGTGCCTGGAGGCTGACAGGGACCTACGAGCAGTACTTC. Translating it yields CAWRLTGTYEQYF.

The chain couples TRBV29-1 to TRBJ2-6; 8 positions match TRBD1. Looked up from germline, CDR1 is SQVTM and CDR2 is ANQGSEA. J gave up 0 bases and V 3 bases, and 10 bases lay outside the gene matches. This CDR3 contains 18 residues. CDR3 coding DNA: TGCAGCGTTGATCTAACAGGACAGGGCAACTCTGGGGCCAACGTCCTGACTTTC. It encodes CSVDLTGQGNSGANVLTF.

The rearrangement uses TRBV9 and TRBJ2-1, with 10 bases that match TRBD2. The CDR3 is 14 residues long. Germline V gene sequence: CDR1 SGDLS, CDR2 YYNGEE. The J segment lost 8 bases and the V segment lost 2 bases, leaving 4 bases of the junction unmatched. The CDR3 protein is CASSVGTSVDEQFF. The DNA of the CDR3 is TGTGCCAGCAGCGTCGGGACTAGCGTCGATGAGCAGTTCTTC.

This sequence joins TRBV10-3 and TRBJ1-2; 10 nucleotides align to TRBD1. This CDR3 region has 15 residues. Trimming cost V 5 bases and J 0 bases; bases outside gene matches: 3. CDR1 and CDR2 from the germline V gene are ENHRY and SYGVKD. CDR3 in amino acids: CAISKGTGANYGYTF. In DNA, the CDR3 is TGTGCCATCAGTAAGGGGACAGGGGCTAACTATGGCTACACCTTC.

The chain has TRBV7-8 and TRBJ2-7; 10 nucleotides agree with TRBD1. The J segment lost 5 bases and the V segment lost 2 bases, leaving 3 bases of the junction unmatched. The CDR3 is made up of 14 amino acids. Germline assignment: CDR1 SGHVS and CDR2 FQNEAQ. This CDR3 reads CASSLWTGGNEQYF. The DNA of the CDR3 is TGTGCCAGCAGCTTATGGACAGGGGGGAACGAGCAGTACTTC. Combining the CDR3 with reference TRBV7-8 and TRBJ2-7 gives the whole variable domain GAGVSQSPRYKVAKRGQDVALRCDPISGHVSLFWYQQALGQGPEFLTYFQNEAQLDKSGLPSDRFFAERPEGSVSTLKIQRTQQEDSAVYLCASSLWTGGNEQYFGPGTRLTVT.

The CDR3 sequence: CASGRELNTEAFF. DNA for the CDR3: TGTGCCAGCGGCCGGGAGCTGAACACTGAAGCTTTCTTT. The rearrangement joins TRBV28 to TRBJ1-1; no definite D call. CDR3 size: 13 residues. Trimming stripped 8 bases from V and 0 bases from J, with 10 bases between. The germline V gene has CDR1 MDHEN and CDR2 SYDVKM.

The chain employs TRBV6-5 and TRBJ1-5; 9 bases agree with TRBD1. V gave up 6 bases and J gave up 1 base; unmatched junction bases: 4. CDR1 is MNHEY and CDR2 is SVGAGI in the germline V gene. The CDR3 spans 15 residues. The CDR3: CASRGTGTSNQPQHF. The CDR3, as DNA: TGTGCCAGCAGGGGGACAGGGACGAGCAATCAGCCCCAGCATTTT.